The 9 T cell receptor beta chains listed next were all sequenced from one sample in a study of CD8+ T cells in alopecia areata. cDNA prepared by RNA extraction and subsequent reverse transcription served as the template for sequencing. TCRdb's table, derived via immunoSEQ multiplex PCR, lists solely in-frame clones and lacks some. This sample carries 100,000 to 150,000 clones, roughly 50% of them seen once, and the ten largest clones take approximately 10%. Sequenced material: NKG2D-low CD8+ T cells sorted from blood. These receptors were obtained from a human donor with alopecia areata.

The V and J genes are TRBV27 and TRBJ1-5; a possible D gene is TRBD1 (5 bases). CDR1 and CDR2 (germline): MNHEY, SMNVEV (reference sequence). Trimming took off 6 bases at V and 0 bases at J, with 9 bases between the two ends. The CDR3 sequence is 14 residues long. CDR3 nucleotide sequence: TGTGCCAGCAGCCCAGGGTATAGCAATCAGCCCCAGCATTTT. It codes for CASSPGYSNQPQHF.

V is TRBV29-1 and J is TRBJ2-1; 8 bases line up with TRBD1. The germline V gene has CDR1 SQVTM and CDR2 ANQGSEA. J was trimmed by 9 bases and V by 7 bases; bases with no gene match: 8. This CDR3 spans 12 amino acids. CDR3 sequence reads: CSGRTGPAEQFF. The CDR3 region has the DNA TGCAGCGGTCGGACAGGGCCGGCTGAGCAGTTCTTC.

The V call is TRBV28, the J call TRBJ2-3; no definite D call. The CDR3 is 13 amino acids. V dropped 4 bases and J dropped 2 bases, with 7 bases sitting between them. Germline V lookup: CDR1 MDHEN, CDR2 SYDVKM. DNA of the CDR3: TGTGCCAGCAGTTCCGGATTCACAGATACGCAGTATTTT. Translated: CASSSGFTDTQYF. The variable domain in full, with the rest retrieved from reference TRBV28 and TRBJ2-3, is DVKVTQSSRYLVKRTGEKVFLECVQDMDHENMFWYRQDPGLGLRLIYFSYDVKMKEKGDIPEGYSVSREKKERFSLILESASTNQTSMYLCASSSGFTDTQYFGPGTRLTVL.

This clone was found a few times. V usage is TRBV6-4 and J usage is TRBJ2-1, with 9 positions matching TRBD1. In germline, CDR1 is MRHNA, CDR2 SNTAGT. The CDR3 consists of 16 residues. J gave up 8 bases and V 2 bases, and 10 bases lay outside the gene matches. The CDR3 nucleotides read TGTGCCAGCAGTGACGGTACCGGGACAGGGACCGATGAGCAGTTCTTC. Translated, it gives CASSDGTGTGTDEQFF.

This clone was detected only a few times. The chain employs TRBV25-1 and TRBJ2-7, with no clear D. Deletions cut 4 bases from V and 7 bases from J, with 17 bases between. CDR1 and CDR2 (germline): MGHDK, SYGVNS. The CDR3 runs 14 residues. The CDR3 sequence is CASSVPGRHGEQYF. CDR3 coding DNA: TGTGCCAGCAGTGTCCCAGGACGGCACGGGGAGCAGTACTTC.

The chain links TRBV7-2 to TRBJ2-7; 10 bases agree with TRBD2. Germline CDR1 and CDR2: SGHTA and FQGNSA. The CDR3 contains 14 residues. V was pared by 5 bases and J by 7 bases, with 8 bases of the junction left unmatched. The chain's CDR3 is CASSTTDSGGEQYF. The DNA for the CDR3 is TGTGCCAGCAGCACCACGGATAGCGGGGGGGAGCAGTACTTC.

The gene calls are TRBV28 and TRBJ2-7; a possible D gene is TRBD1 (5 bases). V lost 5 bases to trimming and J lost 3 bases, with 14 bases between them. Looked up from germline, CDR1 is MDHEN and CDR2 is SYDVKM. This CDR3 has 14 residues. Here the CDR3 DNA reads TGTGCCAGCAGTAGCAGGGTCAGGAGCTACGAGCAGTACTTC. It encodes CASSSRVRSYEQYF.

This chain connects TRBV29-1 to TRBJ2-7, with TRBD1 matching over 9 bases. The CDR3 loop spans 12 amino acids. CDR1 is SQVTM and CDR2 is ANQGSEA in the germline V gene. V lost 4 bases to trimming and J lost 3 bases; unmatched junction nucleotides: 1. CDR3 residues: CSVGQGGYEQYF. As DNA, the CDR3 is TGCAGCGTTGGACAGGGGGGCTACGAGCAGTACTTC.

J is TRBJ2-5 and V is TRBV20-1; D gene ambiguous. V shed 0 bases and J shed 5 bases, with 4 bases lying between them. Germline V gene sequence: CDR1 DFQATT, CDR2 SNEGSKA (reference sequence). The CDR3 contains 11 residues. The CDR3 bases are TGCAGTGCTAGAGAGAGGGAGACCCAGTACTTC. Amino acids: CSARERETQYF.